The present TCR beta chain was sequenced within a study of cytomegalovirus exposure and HLA in healthy donors. Study outcomes and limitations: An analysis done earlier found most TCR beta V segments productive about 87% or about 30% of the time.

This clone was seen a handful of times. The antigen is undetermined. The CDR3 runs to 16 residues. Trimming at V came to 0 bases and at J to 2 bases, leaving 7 bases not matched to a gene. Germline CDR1 reads MGHRA; CDR2 reads YSYEKL. PCR employed 60 Vbeta and 13 Jbeta primers. Per the original data handling: Later reanalysis found 75 million to 100 million unique TCR beta chains, approximately 11 million of them shared. Clones were read by immunoSEQ multiplex PCR, and TCRdb kept only the in-frame ones, dropping some. From that table come the V and J calls and clone size; the DNA was used to work out D and trimming. Here the sample spans about 200,000 clones, 65% to 85% being singletons.

Sequencing used PBMCs. This sequence joins TRBV4-1 and TRBJ2-7; 7 bases fit TRBD2. This sequence originates from a man aged 25-45 years in good health and CMV-seronegative. CDR3: CASSQDLGLTTYEQYF. Here the CDR3 DNA reads TGCGCCAGCAGCCAAGATCTGGGACTAACGACCTACGAGCAGTACTTC.